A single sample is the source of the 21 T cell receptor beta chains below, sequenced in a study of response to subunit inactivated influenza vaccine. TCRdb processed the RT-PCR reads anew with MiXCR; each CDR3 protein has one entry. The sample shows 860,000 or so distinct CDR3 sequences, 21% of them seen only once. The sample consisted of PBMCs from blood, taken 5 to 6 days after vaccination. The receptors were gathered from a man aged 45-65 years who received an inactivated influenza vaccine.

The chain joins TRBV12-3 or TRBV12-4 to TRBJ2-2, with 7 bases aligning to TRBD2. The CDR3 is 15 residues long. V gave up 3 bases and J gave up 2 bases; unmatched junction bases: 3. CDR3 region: CASSFAGVNTGELFF. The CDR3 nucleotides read TGTGCCAGCAGTTTCGCGGGAGTTAACACCGGGGAGCTGTTTTTT.

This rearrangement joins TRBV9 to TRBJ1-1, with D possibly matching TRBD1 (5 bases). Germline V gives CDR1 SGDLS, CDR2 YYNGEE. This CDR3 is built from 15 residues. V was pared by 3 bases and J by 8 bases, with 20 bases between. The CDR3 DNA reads TGTGCCAGCAGCGCAGGAAAGGGGCCTAACCACGAAGCTTTCTTT. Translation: CASSAGKGPNHEAFF.

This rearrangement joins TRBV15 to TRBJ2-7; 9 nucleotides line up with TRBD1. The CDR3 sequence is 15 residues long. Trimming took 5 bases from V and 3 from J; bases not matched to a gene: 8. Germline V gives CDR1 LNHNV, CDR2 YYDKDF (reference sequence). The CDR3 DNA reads TGTGCCACCAGCGTAGGACAGGGGATCATCTACGAGCAGTACTTC. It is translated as CATSVGQGIIYEQYF.

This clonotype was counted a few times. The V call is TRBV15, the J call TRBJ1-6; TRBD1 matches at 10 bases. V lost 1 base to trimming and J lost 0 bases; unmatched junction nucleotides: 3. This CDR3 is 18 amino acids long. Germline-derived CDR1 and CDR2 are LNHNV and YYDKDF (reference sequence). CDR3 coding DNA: TGTGCCACCAGCAGAGGGACAGGGGGGAACTCCTATAATTCACCCCTCCACTTT. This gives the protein CATSRGTGGNSYNSPLHF. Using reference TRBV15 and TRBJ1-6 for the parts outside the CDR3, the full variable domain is DAMVIQNPRYQVTQFGKPVTLSCSQTLNHNVMYWYQQKSSQAPKLLFHYYDKDFNNEADTPDNFQSRRPNTSFCFLDIRSPGLGDTAMYLCATSRGTGGNSYNSPLHFGNGTRLTVT.

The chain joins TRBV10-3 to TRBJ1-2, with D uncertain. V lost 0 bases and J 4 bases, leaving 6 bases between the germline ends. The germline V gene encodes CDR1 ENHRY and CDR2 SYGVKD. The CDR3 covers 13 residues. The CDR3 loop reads CAISESGFYGYTF. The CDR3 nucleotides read TGTGCCATCAGTGAGTCCGGGTTCTATGGCTACACCTTC.

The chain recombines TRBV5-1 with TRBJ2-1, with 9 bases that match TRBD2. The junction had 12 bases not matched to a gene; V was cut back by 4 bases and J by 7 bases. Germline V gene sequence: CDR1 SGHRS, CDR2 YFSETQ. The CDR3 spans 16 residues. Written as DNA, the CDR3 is TGCGCCAGCAGCCCCATGCTAGCGGGGCCTGGGAATGAGCAGTTCTTC. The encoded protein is CASSPMLAGPGNEQFF.

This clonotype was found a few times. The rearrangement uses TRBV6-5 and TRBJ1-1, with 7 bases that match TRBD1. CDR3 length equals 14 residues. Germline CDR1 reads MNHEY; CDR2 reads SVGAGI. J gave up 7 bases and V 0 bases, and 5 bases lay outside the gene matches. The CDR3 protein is CASSYSGGGREAFF. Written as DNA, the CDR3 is TGTGCCAGCAGTTACTCGGGAGGGGGCCGTGAAGCTTTCTTT.

The chain's CDR3 is CASSLVPGRRNEAFF. CDR3 DNA: TGTGCCAGCAGCTTAGTACCGGGACGGAGGAATGAAGCTTTCTTT. The V gene is TRBV11-2, the J gene TRBJ1-1; possible D gene TRBD1, 5 bases. In germline, CDR1 is SGHAT, CDR2 FQNNGV. V lost 1 base and J lost 7, with 16 bases in between. This CDR3 is 15 amino acids long.

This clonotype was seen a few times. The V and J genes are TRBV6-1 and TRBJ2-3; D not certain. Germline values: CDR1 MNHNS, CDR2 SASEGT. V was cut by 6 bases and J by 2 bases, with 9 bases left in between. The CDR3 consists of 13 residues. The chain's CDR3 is CASRRDPTDTQYF. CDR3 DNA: TGTGCCAGCAGAAGGGATCCCACAGATACGCAGTATTTT.

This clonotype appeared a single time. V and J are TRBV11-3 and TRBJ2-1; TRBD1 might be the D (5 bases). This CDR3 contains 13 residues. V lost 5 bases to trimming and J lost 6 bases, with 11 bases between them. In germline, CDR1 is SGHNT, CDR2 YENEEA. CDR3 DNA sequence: TGTGCCAGCAGCCCCGGACATCGCAATGAGCAGTTCTTC. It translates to CASSPGHRNEQFF.

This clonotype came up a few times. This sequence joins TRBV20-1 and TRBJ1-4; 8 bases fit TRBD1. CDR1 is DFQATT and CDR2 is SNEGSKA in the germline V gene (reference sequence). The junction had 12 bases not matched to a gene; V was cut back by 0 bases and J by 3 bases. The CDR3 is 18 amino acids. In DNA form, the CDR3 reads TGCAGTGCTAGAGATAGGACAGGGCGTCGGTTTTCTAATGAAAAACTGTTTTTT. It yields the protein CSARDRTGRRFSNEKLFF.

In DNA, the CDR3 is TGTGCCACCAGCAGAGAGGGGGAGGGCCACCCGCCAGATACGCAGTATTTT. It yields the protein CATSREGEGHPPDTQYF. This chain links TRBV15 with TRBJ2-3; 7 nucleotides match TRBD2. This CDR3 region has 17 residues. Losses at the gene ends were 0 bases for V and 4 bases for J; bases not matched to a gene: 10. Per germline, CDR1 LNHNV and CDR2 YYDKDF (reference sequence).

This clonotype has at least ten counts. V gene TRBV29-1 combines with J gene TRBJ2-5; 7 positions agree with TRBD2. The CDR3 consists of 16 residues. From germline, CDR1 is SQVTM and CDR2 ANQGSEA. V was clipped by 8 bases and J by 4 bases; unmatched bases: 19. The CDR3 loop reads CSNNRAGRRFGETQYF. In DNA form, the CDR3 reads TGCAGCAATAATCGAGCGGGAAGACGGTTTGGAGAGACCCAGTACTTC.

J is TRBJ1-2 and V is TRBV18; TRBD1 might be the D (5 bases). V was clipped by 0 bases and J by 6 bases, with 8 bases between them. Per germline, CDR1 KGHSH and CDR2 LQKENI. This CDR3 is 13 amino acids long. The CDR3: CASSPPAGHGYTF. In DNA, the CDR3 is TGTGCCAGCTCACCACCCGCAGGGCATGGCTACACCTTC.

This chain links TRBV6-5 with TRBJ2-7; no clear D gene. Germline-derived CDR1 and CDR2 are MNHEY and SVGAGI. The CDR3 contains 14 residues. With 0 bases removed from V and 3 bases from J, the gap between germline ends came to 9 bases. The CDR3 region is CASSYSLNLYEQYF. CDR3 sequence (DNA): TGTGCCAGCAGTTACTCCCTTAACCTCTACGAGCAGTACTTC.

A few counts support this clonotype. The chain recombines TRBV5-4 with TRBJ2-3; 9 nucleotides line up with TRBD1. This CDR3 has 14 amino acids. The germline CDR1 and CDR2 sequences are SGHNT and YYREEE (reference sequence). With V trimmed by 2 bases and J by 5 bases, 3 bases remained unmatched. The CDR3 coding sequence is TGTGCCAGCAGCTTCGGGACAGGGAAAGATACGCAGTATTTT. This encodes CASSFGTGKDTQYF.

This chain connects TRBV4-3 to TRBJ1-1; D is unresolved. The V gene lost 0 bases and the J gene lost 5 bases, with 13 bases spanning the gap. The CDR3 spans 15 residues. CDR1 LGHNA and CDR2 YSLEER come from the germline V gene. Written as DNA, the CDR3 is TGCGCCAGCAGCCAAGAAAGGATCGGCAGGACTGAAGCTTTCTTT. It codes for CASSQERIGRTEAFF.

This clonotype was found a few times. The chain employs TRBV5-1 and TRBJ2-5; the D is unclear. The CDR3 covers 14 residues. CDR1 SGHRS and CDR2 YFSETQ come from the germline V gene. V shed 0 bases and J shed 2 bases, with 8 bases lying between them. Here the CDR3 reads CASSLAKWQETQYF. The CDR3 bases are TGCGCCAGCAGCTTGGCCAAATGGCAAGAGACCCAGTACTTC. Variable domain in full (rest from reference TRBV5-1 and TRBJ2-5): KAGVTQTPRYLIKTRGQQVTLSCSPISGHRSVSWYQQTPGQGLQFLFEYFSETQRNKGNFPGRFSGRQFSNSRSEMNVSTLELGDSALYLCASSLAKWQETQYFGPGTRLLVL.

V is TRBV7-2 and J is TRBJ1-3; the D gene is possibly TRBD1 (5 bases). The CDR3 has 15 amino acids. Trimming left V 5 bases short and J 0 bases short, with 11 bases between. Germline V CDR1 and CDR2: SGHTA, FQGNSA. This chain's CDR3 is CASSRDFLSGNTIYF. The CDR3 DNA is TGTGCCAGCAGCCGGGACTTCCTCTCTGGAAACACCATATATTTT.

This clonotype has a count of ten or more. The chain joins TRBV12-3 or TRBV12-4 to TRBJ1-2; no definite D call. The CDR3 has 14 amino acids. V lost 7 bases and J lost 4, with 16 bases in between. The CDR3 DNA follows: TGTGCCAGCACCCCCCTAAGGGTAGGCTATGGCTACACCTTC. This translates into CASTPLRVGYGYTF.

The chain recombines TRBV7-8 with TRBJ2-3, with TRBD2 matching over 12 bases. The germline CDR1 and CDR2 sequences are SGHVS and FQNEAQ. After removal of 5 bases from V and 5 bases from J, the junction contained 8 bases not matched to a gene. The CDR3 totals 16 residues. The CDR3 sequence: CASSAGLAGRGDTQYF. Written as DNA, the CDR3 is TGTGCCAGCAGCGCTGGACTAGCGGGGCGGGGAGATACGCAGTATTTT.